The rows below give T cell receptor beta chains drawn from one sample of a study of blood T cells in healthy people across ages. One entry per CDR3 protein results from TCRdb running MiXCR on the 5' RACE reads. This sample carries roughly 800,000 distinct CDR3 sequences, 35% to 40% of them seen once, and the ten largest clones take 10% to 15%. Sequencing was performed on blood. The receptors derive from a man between 18 and 29 years old in good health. Both conserved end residues are part of each CDR3. The D gene is left open where the match is weak. Rows give clone size only sometimes, using once, few, many, or a class for an expanded clone.

v_gene,d_gene,abundance,j_gene,CDR3nt,CDR3aa
TRBV3-1,TRBD2,NA,TRBJ2-3,TGTGCCAGCAGCCAAGTAAGCGGGGGGGGAACAGATACGCAGTATTTT,CASSQVSGGGTDTQYF
TRBV11-2,TRBD2,NA,TRBJ2-3,TGTGCCAGCAGCTTAGCCCCGACTAGCGGGGGATACACAGATACGCAGTATTTT,CASSLAPTSGGYTDTQYF
TRBV3-1,NA,NA,TRBJ2-6,TGTGCCAGCAGCCGGGACTTCTCTGGGGCCAACGTCCTGACTTTC,CASSRDFSGANVLTF
TRBV12-3/TRBV12-4,TRBD1,few,TRBJ1-2,TGTGCCAGCAGTCCGGGACAGCGGGGCTACACCTTC,CASSPGQRGYTF
TRBV20-1,NA,few,TRBJ1-4,TGCAGTGCCCCAGACCAATCGGACAGTGAAAAACTGTTTTTT,CSAPDQSDSEKLFF
TRBV12-3/TRBV12-4,NA,many,TRBJ2-7,TGTGCCAGCGGGCTCGGGACAAACTACGAGCAGTACTTC,CASGLGTNYEQYF
TRBV20-1,NA,NA,TRBJ1-1,TGCAGTGCCAGACAAAACCTGAACACTGAAGCTTTCTTT,CSARQNLNTEAFF
TRBV6-2/TRBV6-3,NA,NA,TRBJ2-1,TGTGCCAGCTCCCAAAACAGAATCCTAAATGAGCAGTTCTTC,CASSQNRILNEQFF
TRBV5-4,TRBD2,NA,TRBJ2-5,TGTGCCAGCAGCCAAAGGAGGGCTAGCGGGGCGTATGAGCAGTACTTC,CASSQRRASGAYEQYF
TRBV15,NA,many,TRBJ2-3,TGTGCCACCGAGACGTTTGGCACAGATACGCAGTATTTT,CATETFGTDTQYF
TRBV3-1,NA,NA,TRBJ2-1,TGTGCCAGCAGCCATGACAGGCCCTACGAGCAGTTCTTC,CASSHDRPYEQFF
TRBV10-3,TRBD1,NA,TRBJ2-7,TGTGCCATCAGTGAGACCCAAGCTCTGGGACAGGGCTACGAGCAGTACTTC,CAISETQALGQGYEQYF
TRBV12-3/TRBV12-4,NA,few,TRBJ1-2,TGTGCCAGCACCTTCGCCGGGGCCAGAGAATGGGGCTACACCTTC,CASTFAGAREWGYTF
TRBV29-1,TRBD1,NA,TRBJ2-2,TGCAGCGTTGAGGACAGGGGAAGGACCGGGGAGCTGTTTTTT,CSVEDRGRTGELFF
TRBV20-1,NA,many,TRBJ2-5,TGCAGTGCCCCGCTAGGGGTTTGGGAGACCCAGTACTTC,CSAPLGVWETQYF
TRBV5-1,NA,NA,TRBJ2-5,TGCGCCAGCAGCCCGGAAGGGGGGGACAAGTCACAAGAGTCCCAGTACTTC,CASSPEGGDKSQESQYF
TRBV4-2,NA,once,TRBJ1-6,TGTGCCAGCAGCCAGGGGGGTGTACCCCTCCACTTT,CASSQGGVPLHF
TRBV20-1,NA,many,TRBJ2-7,TGCAGTGCACCTACAGCGACCAGCTCCTACGAGCAGTACTTC,CSAPTATSSYEQYF
TRBV4-1,NA,NA,TRBJ1-1,TGCGCCATCAGATTTGGGGGTGAAGCTTTCTTT,CAIRFGGEAFF
TRBV6-2/TRBV6-3,TRBD1,few,TRBJ1-5,TGTGCCAGCAGTTACGGGGGACAGTCGAATCAGCCCCAGCATTTT,CASSYGGQSNQPQHF
TRBV12-3/TRBV12-4,TRBD1,NA,TRBJ2-1,TGTGCCAGCAGTGTTGGGACAGGGACCTACAATGAGCAGTTCTTC,CASSVGTGTYNEQFF
TRBV20-1,TRBD2,many,TRBJ2-1,TGCAGTGCTAGGGCTCTAGCGGGGGGGACCTACAATGAGCAGTTCTTC,CSARALAGGTYNEQFF
TRBV6-6,TRBD1,few,TRBJ1-2,TGTGCCAGCAGAGCCCCCGGGACAGGGCCTCTCTATGGCTACACCTTC,CASRAPGTGPLYGYTF
TRBV3-1,NA,NA,TRBJ2-5,TGTGCCAGCAGCCAATCTATCCGGGAGACCCAGTACTTC,CASSQSIRETQYF
TRBV28,NA,few,TRBJ1-1,TGTGCCAGCAGTTTAAGAAATAGGGCTTTCTTT,CASSLRNRAFF
TRBV28,TRBD2,few,TRBJ2-5,TGTGCCAGCAACCCTCAGGCTAGCGGGGGCCAAGAGACCCAGTACTTC,CASNPQASGGQETQYF
TRBV19,NA,NA,TRBJ2-7,TGTGCCAGTAGTACGGCGGTTACAGACTCCTACGAGCAGTACTTC,CASSTAVTDSYEQYF
TRBV6-1,TRBD2,few,TRBJ2-1,TGTGCCAGCAGGGGACTAGCCTACAATGAGCAGTTCTTC,CASRGLAYNEQFF
TRBV28,NA,NA,TRBJ2-5,TGTACCAGCAGGGGTATAGCGGAGACCCAGTACTTC,CTSRGIAETQYF
TRBV5-1,NA,NA,TRBJ1-4,TGCGCCAGCAGCTTGGAGGGGTTATCTAATGAAAAACTGTTTTTT,CASSLEGLSNEKLFF
TRBV29-1,NA,many,TRBJ2-5,TGCAGCGTTGAACTAGCGCTAAAACAAGAGACCCAGTACTTC,CSVELALKQETQYF
TRBV7-3,NA,NA,TRBJ1-1,TGTGCCAGCAGTGCGAATCTGAACACTGAAGCTTTCTTT,CASSANLNTEAFF
TRBV20-1,NA,NA,TRBJ2-3,TGCAGGGCTTCCCGCTATACGCAGTATTTT,CRASRYTQYF
TRBV5-1,NA,few,TRBJ1-4,TGCGCCAGCGGAGTGGGAGGGAACAATGAAAAACTGTTTTTT,CASGVGGNNEKLFF
TRBV10-3,NA,few,TRBJ1-1,TGTGCCACACGCCAATTCGGACCGACGAACACTGAAGCTTTCTTT,CATRQFGPTNTEAFF
TRBV7-3,NA,NA,TRBJ2-1,TGTGCCAGCAGCCGGCGGGCGGATAACTCCTACAATGAGCAGTTCTTC,CASSRRADNSYNEQFF
TRBV18,NA,NA,TRBJ2-7,TGTGCCAGCTCACGGGACAAGTCAAACGAGCAGTACTTC,CASSRDKSNEQYF
TRBV4-2,NA,few,TRBJ2-7,TGTGCCAGCAGCCTCAAACCCAATGAGCAGTACTTC,CASSLKPNEQYF
TRBV7-9,NA,few,TRBJ1-1,TGTGCCAGCAGCTTAGGAGGGGCAGAGGAGGCTTTCTTT,CASSLGGAEEAFF
TRBV15,NA,few,TRBJ2-1,TGTGCCACCAGCAGAGTCCATCACAATGAGCAGTTCTTC,CATSRVHHNEQFF
TRBV20-1,NA,NA,TRBJ1-5,TGCAGTGCTAGAGAACCCACAGGAAATCAGCCCCAGCATTTT,CSAREPTGNQPQHF
TRBV11-2,TRBD1,NA,TRBJ2-7,TGTGCCAGCAGCACTCGACAGGGGAACGAGCAGTACTTC,CASSTRQGNEQYF
TRBV6-1,TRBD1,once,TRBJ1-5,TGTGCCAGCAAACGGGACAGGGGGCGAAAGGGTAGCAATCAGCCCCAGCATTTT,CASKRDRGRKGSNQPQHF
TRBV21-1,NA,NA,TRBJ2-7,TGTGCCACGCAGGTAGGGCAGGGGTTATACAATGAGCAGTACTTC,CATQVGQGLYNEQYF
TRBV20-1,NA,NA,TRBJ2-3,TGCAGTGCTATCTCTCCCCGGGCCACGTCAACAGATACGCAGTATTTT,CSAISPRATSTDTQYF
TRBV18,NA,few,TRBJ1-4,TGTGCCAGCTCGACGACCGGGGAAAGGGCCGCAACTAATGAAAAACTGTTTTTT,CASSTTGERAATNEKLFF
TRBV12-3/TRBV12-4,TRBD1,few,TRBJ1-2,TGTGCCAGCAGCCGACGAGGGACAGGGGATGGCTACACCTTC,CASSRRGTGDGYTF
TRBV7-2,NA,NA,TRBJ2-5,TGTGCCAGCAGCTTAGATCCCCTAGCGCAAGAGACCCAGTACTTC,CASSLDPLAQETQYF